One sample yielded the 12 T cell receptor beta chains listed below, sequenced in a study of radiation and T cells in renal cell carcinoma. Repertoires were generated with immunoSEQ multiplex PCR, while TCRdb's copy carries only in-frame clones and drops some. The data show over 45,000 clones, with approximately 84% seen just once and approximately 6.8% held by the top ten. Time point described: baseline pretreatment blood. Noted treatment: 15 Gy SBRT to primary tumor, nephrectomy 4 weeks later. Material: blood, obtained from a patient whose treatment included radiotherapy and nephrectomy. The receptor set was obtained from a man aged 55 to 70 with renal cell carcinoma.

The chain joins TRBV18 to TRBJ1-3; D is ambiguous. This CDR3 has 16 amino acids. Germline values: CDR1 KGHSH, CDR2 LQKENI. V lost 6 bases and J lost 2, with 17 bases in between. DNA for the CDR3: TGTGCCAGCTCCCCCAACAAGGTGCAAGCTGGAAACACCATATATTTT. Residues: CASSPNKVQAGNTIYF.

The chain links TRBV15 to TRBJ2-5, with 7 bases lining up with TRBD1. CDR1 is LNHNV, CDR2 YYDKDF, per germline (reference sequence). The CDR3 is 15 amino acids. Unmatched junction bases numbered 5, after V lost 4 bases and J lost 0 bases. The CDR3 bases are TGTGCCACCAGCATATTACAGGGGTACCAAGAGACCCAGTACTTC. Translating gives CATSILQGYQETQYF. Looking up the rest from reference TRBV15 and TRBJ2-5 gives the full variable domain: DAMVIQNPRYQVTQFGKPVTLSCSQTLNHNVMYWYQQKSSQAPKLLFHYYDKDFNNEADTPDNFQSRRPNTSFCFLDIRSPGLGDTAMYLCATSILQGYQETQYFGPGTRLLVL.

This chain links TRBV10-3 with TRBJ1-2; no clear D gene. V lost 5 bases to trimming and J lost 0 bases, with 7 bases between them. This CDR3 has 13 residues. Germline loops: CDR1 ENHRY, CDR2 SYGVKD. This chain's CDR3 is CAISLNTNYGYTF. As DNA, the CDR3 is TGTGCCATCAGTCTCAACACTAACTATGGCTACACCTTC.

The chain employs TRBV27 and TRBJ1-1; D possibly corresponds to TRBD1 (6 bases). CDR3 size: 14 residues. Trimming left V 2 bases short and J 3 bases short, with 10 bases between. Germline V gene data show CDR1 as MNHEY and CDR2 as SMNVEV (reference sequence). This chain's CDR3 is CASSLNRADTEAFF. CDR3 bases: TGTGCCAGCAGTTTAAACAGGGCGGACACTGAAGCTTTCTTT.

The chain uses TRBV15 and TRBJ1-1; D unresolved. V was trimmed by 1 base and J by 1 base, leaving 10 bases between them. CDR1 is LNHNV, CDR2 YYDKDF, per germline (reference sequence). This CDR3 is 15 amino acids long. The CDR3 reads CATSRVGKGNTEAFF. The CDR3 DNA reads TGTGCCACCAGCAGAGTGGGAAAGGGGAACACTGAAGCTTTCTTT.

The V call is TRBV6-6, the J call TRBJ1-5; tentative D call: TRBD1 (5 bases). CDR1 MNHNY and CDR2 SVGAGI come from the germline V gene (reference sequence). The CDR3 consists of 15 residues. Trimming cost V 0 bases and J 2 bases, with 8 bases left between them. CDR3 in amino acids: CASSYSGEGNQPQHF. The CDR3 bases are TGTGCCAGCAGTTACTCGGGGGAAGGCAATCAGCCCCAGCATTTT.

The gene calls are TRBV2 and TRBJ2-2; possible D gene TRBD2, 7 bases. Trimming cost V 8 bases and J 4 bases, with 14 bases left between them. There are 14 residues in the CDR3. Germline values: CDR1 SNHLY, CDR2 FYNNEI. The CDR3 DNA reads TGTGCCAGCCTAGGGGGAGGGTTCACCGGGGAGCTGTTTTTT. Translating it yields CASLGGGFTGELFF.

This chain links TRBV2 with TRBJ2-2, with 7 nucleotides matching TRBD1. There are 14 residues in the CDR3. Trimming took 4 bases from V and 6 from J; bases not matched to a gene: 5. Looked up from germline, CDR1 is SNHLY and CDR2 is FYNNEI. CDR3 sequence reads: CASSAMQGAGELFF. The CDR3 DNA is TGTGCCAGCAGTGCGATGCAGGGGGCCGGGGAGCTGTTTTTT.

The chain is built from TRBV7-2 and TRBJ2-7; 7 positions match TRBD2. J was trimmed by 2 bases and V by 3 bases; bases with no gene match: 4. The CDR3 totals 14 residues. The germline V gene encodes CDR1 SGHTA and CDR2 FQGNSA. The CDR3 reads CASSFVAGAYEQYF. The CDR3 region has the DNA TGTGCCAGCAGCTTTGTTGCGGGGGCCTACGAGCAGTACTTC.

V and J are TRBV6-5 and TRBJ1-2; tentatively, D is TRBD1 (5 bases). The CDR3 is 16 residues long. CDR1 is MNHEY and CDR2 is SVGAGI in the germline V gene. V was cut by 0 bases and J by 4 bases, with 15 bases left in between. CDR3 sequence reads: CASSYSKSDSPYGYTF. DNA of the CDR3: TGTGCCAGCAGTTACTCGAAGAGCGACAGTCCCTATGGCTACACCTTC.

This clone was seen a few times. This rearrangement joins TRBV9 to TRBJ1-1; D perhaps matches TRBD1 (5 bases). This CDR3 comprises 13 residues. The V and J ends lost 7 bases and 4 bases respectively, with 14 bases between them. Germline loops: CDR1 SGDLS, CDR2 YYNGEE. This CDR3 reads CASAPGRGTEAFF. The CDR3 coding sequence is TGTGCCAGCGCTCCGGGACGGGGCACTGAAGCTTTCTTT.

This chain uses TRBV2 with TRBJ2-1; D may be TRBD1 (6 bases). Trimming cost V 7 bases and J 5 bases, with 12 bases left between them. Germline CDR1 and CDR2: SNHLY and FYNNEI. CDR3 size: 13 residues. The CDR3 region has the DNA TGTGCCAGCACTAAGGACAGCAACAATGAGCAGTTCTTC. It encodes CASTKDSNNEQFF. The whole variable domain, remainder taken from reference TRBV2 and TRBJ2-1, is EPEVTQTPSHQVTQMGQEVILRCVPISNHLYFYWYRQILGQKVEFLVSFYNNEISEKSEIFDDQFSVERPDGSNFTLKIRSTKLEDSAMYFCASTKDSNNEQFFGPGTRLTVL.